This entry is about one T cell receptor (beta chain). This entry is derived from a study of T cell changes during pregnancy in multiple sclerosis. Germline CDR1 MDHEN, CDR2 SYDVKM. V lost 6 bases and J lost 3; bases outside the gene matches: 10. CDR3 length: 16 residues. Sequencing used immunoSEQ multiplex PCR; TCRdb keeps in-frame clones, though not all of them. The sample lists over 90,000 clones, about 90% occurring once. The TCR sequence derives from a female donor with multiple sclerosis, enrolled in a pregnancy study. The sample was peripheral blood, taken after pregnancy. The chain carries TRBV28 and TRBJ2-5, with 10 bases lining up with TRBD1. The DNA for the CDR3 is TGTGCCAGCAGACGGGGGACCGGGACAGGGGAAGAGACCCAGTACTTC. Its translation is CASRRGTGTGEETQYF. The variable domain in full, with the rest retrieved from reference TRBV28 and TRBJ2-5, is DVKVTQSSRYLVKRTGEKVFLECVQDMDHENMFWYRQDPGLGLRLIYFSYDVKMKEKGDIPEGYSVSREKKERFSLILESASTNQTSMYLCASRRGTGTGEETQYFGPGTRLLVL.